Below, 26 T cell receptor beta chains from the same sample are listed, as sequenced in a study of shared clonotypes between healthy human individuals. Libraries were prepared by immunoSEQ multiplex PCR; TCRdb keeps only in-frame clonotypes and omits some of them. This sample has around 940,000 clones, with less than 85% found just once. Material: memory CD4+ T cells sorted from blood. Subset: CD45RA-negative fraction. The receptors here all came from a man in his late teens or twenties in good health.

This clone was picked up one time. The chain links TRBV29-1 to TRBJ2-1, with 12 positions matching TRBD1. Germline lookup yields CDR1 SQVTM and CDR2 ANQGSEA. V shed 7 bases, J shed 8 bases, and the junction held 9 bases outside the gene matches. The CDR3 is made up of 14 amino acids. The CDR3 sequence: CSGDLGQGAYEQFF. The CDR3 DNA sequence: TGCAGCGGTGACCTGGGACAGGGGGCTTATGAGCAGTTCTTC.

The chain is built from TRBV5-6 and TRBJ2-4; 8 bases align to TRBD2. CDR1 is SGHDT, CDR2 YYEEEE, per germline. The junction had 1 base not matched to a gene; V was cut back by 0 bases and J by 2 bases. This CDR3 contains 15 residues. As DNA, the CDR3 is TGTGCCAGCAGCTTGGTAGCGGGGCCCAAAAACATTCAGTACTTC. Its protein product is CASSLVAGPKNIQYF.

The chain links TRBV12-5 to TRBJ1-3; a weak D match, TRBD1 (5 bases). This CDR3 is built from 17 residues. The germline CDR1 and CDR2 sequences are LGHNT and FRNRAP. Trimming removed 2 bases from V and 0 bases from J, with 14 bases in between. The CDR3 reads CASGLPRGGTSGNTIYF. CDR3 nucleotides: TGTGCTAGTGGTTTGCCACGGGGGGGGACCTCTGGAAACACCATATATTTT.

Only one count was recorded for this clone. The genes are TRBV6-5 and TRBJ1-2; 7 bases match TRBD1. This CDR3 has 15 amino acids. Unmatched junction bases numbered 9, after V lost 0 bases and J lost 8 bases. Per the germline V gene, CDR1 is MNHEY and CDR2 is SVGAGI. The chain's CDR3 is CASSYSKQGRGGYTF. DNA for the CDR3: TGTGCCAGCAGTTACTCTAAACAGGGGAGAGGAGGCTACACCTTC.

The chain employs TRBV14 and TRBJ1-2; a possible D gene is TRBD1 (5 bases). From germline, CDR1 is SGHDN and CDR2 FVKESK. This CDR3 is built from 13 residues. Trimming removed 1 base from V and 7 bases from J, with 10 bases in between. CDR3 in amino acids: CASSQAGLAGYTF. CDR3 coding DNA: TGTGCCAGCAGCCAAGCAGGGTTGGCTGGCTACACCTTC.

This CDR3 is CASSPTGASNQPQHF. The CDR3 DNA is TGTGCCAGCTCGCCAACAGGGGCTAGCAATCAGCCCCAGCATTTT. This chain links TRBV18 with TRBJ1-5; 7 nucleotides match TRBD1. Per germline, CDR1 KGHSH and CDR2 LQKENI. J lost 0 bases, V lost 6 bases, and 5 bases had no gene match. The CDR3 runs 15 residues.

Written as DNA, the CDR3 is TGTGCCAGCAGTGAAGCGCCCGCTGCCAATGATTCACCCCTCCACTTT. Translated, it gives CASSEAPAANDSPLHF. This sequence joins TRBV6-1 and TRBJ1-6, with unresolved D. Trimming cost V 0 bases and J 8 bases, with 14 bases left between them. CDR3 size: 16 residues. The V gene's germline CDR1 is MNHNS and CDR2 SASEGT.

This clone came up a few times. The chain is built from TRBV7-9 and TRBJ1-5, with D possibly matching TRBD1 (6 bases). This CDR3 region has 15 residues. V was cut by 2 bases and J by 5 bases, with 13 bases left in between. The germline V gene encodes CDR1 SEHNR and CDR2 FQNEAQ (reference sequence). The CDR3 protein is CASSLSGGAHQPQHF. As DNA, the CDR3 is TGTGCCAGCAGCTTATCTGGGGGGGCCCATCAGCCCCAGCATTTT. Looking up the rest from reference TRBV7-9 and TRBJ1-5 gives the full variable domain: DTGVSQNPRHKITKRGQNVTFRCDPISEHNRLYWYRQTLGQGPEFLTYFQNEAQLEKSRLLSDRFSAERPKGSFSTLEIQRTEQGDSAMYLCASSLSGGAHQPQHFGDGTRLSIL.

This chain connects TRBV2 to TRBJ2-7; D possibly corresponds to TRBD2 (5 bases). Germline V gives CDR1 SNHLY, CDR2 FYNNEI. Trimming took 7 bases from V and 4 from J, leaving 11 bases between them. This CDR3 contains 12 residues. For the CDR3, the DNA is TGTGCCAGCAAGGATAGCGTGTACGAGCAGTACTTC. As protein: CASKDSVYEQYF.

The J gene is TRBJ1-1, the V gene TRBV19, with D unresolved. The germline V and J ends were trimmed by 4 bases and 1 base, with 13 bases remaining between them. The germline V gene encodes CDR1 LNHDA and CDR2 SQIVND (reference sequence). CDR3 length: 15 amino acids. DNA for the CDR3: TGTGCCAGTAGTACGTGGGCTCCCCCGAACACTGAAGCTTTCTTT. Its protein product is CASSTWAPPNTEAFF.

The chain uses TRBV5-1 and TRBJ2-3, with TRBD1 matching 11 bases. Per germline, CDR1 SGHRS and CDR2 YFSETQ. Trimming at V came to 4 bases and at J to 3 bases, leaving 7 bases not matched to a gene. The CDR3 runs to 16 residues. The CDR3 bases are TGCGCCAGCAGCCCGATTGGACAGGGGGCTACAGATACGCAGTATTTT. Translation: CASSPIGQGATDTQYF.

The rearrangement links TRBV25-1 to TRBJ2-1, with D possibly called TRBD1 or TRBD2 (5 bases each). The germline V gene has CDR1 MGHDK and CDR2 SYGVNS. The CDR3 is 14 residues long. V was shortened by 8 bases and J by 6 bases, with 17 bases between the two germline ends. CDR3 in amino acids: CASGTPGTLNEQFF. CDR3 sequence (DNA): TGTGCCAGCGGGACCCCGGGGACGCTCAATGAGCAGTTCTTC.

The chain employs TRBV7-3 and TRBJ2-1; TRBD2 might be the D (6 bases). In germline, CDR1 is SGHTA, CDR2 FQGTGA. The CDR3 has 15 amino acids. Trimming removed 4 bases at V and 3 bases at J, with 13 bases between. CDR3: CASSSGTSRYNEQFF. Here the CDR3 DNA reads TGTGCCAGCAGCTCCGGGACTTCTCGCTACAATGAGCAGTTCTTC. The whole variable domain, filled in from reference TRBV7-3 and TRBJ2-1, reads GAGVSQTPSNKVTEKGKYVELRCDPISGHTALYWYRQSLGQGPEFLIYFQGTGAADDSGLPNDRFFAVRPEGSVSTLKIQRTERGDSAVYLCASSSGTSRYNEQFFGPGTRLTVL.

This clone has a single count. The rearrangement uses TRBV6-1 and TRBJ2-7; TRBD1 might be the D (5 bases). The CDR3 is made up of 12 amino acids. V was trimmed by 6 bases and J by 0 bases, leaving 6 bases between them. Germline V gene sequence: CDR1 MNHNS, CDR2 SASEGT. This chain's CDR3 is CASRGASYEQYF. The CDR3 DNA is TGTGCCAGCAGAGGGGCCTCCTACGAGCAGTACTTC.

The chain links TRBV4-3 to TRBJ1-2; D is unclear. Trimming left V 2 bases short and J 6 bases short, with 10 bases between. This CDR3 contains 13 residues. The germline gives CDR1 LGHNA, CDR2 YSLEER. The CDR3 loop is CASSQYPADGYTF. Here the CDR3 DNA reads TGCGCCAGCAGCCAATATCCGGCAGATGGCTACACCTTC.

V and J are TRBV6-6 and TRBJ2-2; D possibly matches TRBD1 or TRBD2 (6 bases each). V was shortened by 1 base and J by 1 base, with 10 bases between the two germline ends. This CDR3 is 16 amino acids long. CDR1 and CDR2 from the germline V gene are MNHNY and SVGAGI (reference sequence). CDR3 nucleotides: TGTGCCAGCAGTTACTACGGGGGCCGGAACACCGGGGAGCTGTTTTTT. It is translated as CASSYYGGRNTGELFF.

J is TRBJ2-7 and V is TRBV5-3, with D maybe TRBD1 (6 bases). TRBV5-3 is designated an ORF whose function remains uncertain. The CDR3 consists of 12 residues. Between the trimmed V and J ends, which lost 4 bases and 5 bases, there was a span of 10 bases. CDR3 in DNA: TGTGCCAGAAGCCCGGGGACAAACGAGCAGTACTTC. It encodes CARSPGTNEQYF.

Details on this clone: Other nucleotide sequences from this sample produce the same CDR3. The CDR3 DNA sequence: TGTGCCAGCACCTCTCGGGAGACCCAGTACTTC. Its translation is CASTSRETQYF. The rearrangement links TRBV2 to TRBJ2-5; D is unclear. V was cut by 7 bases and J by 5 bases, with 8 bases left in between. Germline assignment: CDR1 SNHLY and CDR2 FYNNEI. The CDR3 extends over 11 amino acids.

The chain uses TRBV27 and TRBJ1-2; 12 bases match TRBD1. Germline CDR1 and CDR2: MNHEY and SMNVEV (reference sequence). V lost 4 bases to trimming and J lost 5 bases; unmatched junction nucleotides: 2. The CDR3 is made up of 14 amino acids. This CDR3 reads CASSSGQGAYGYTF. The CDR3 DNA reads as TGTGCCAGCAGTTCGGGACAGGGGGCATATGGCTACACCTTC.

The chain employs TRBV1 and TRBJ1-1. TRBV1 is noted as a pseudogene. This CDR3 comprises 16 residues. As DNA, the CDR3 is TGCACCAGCAGCCAAGCCGTAAGGGGGGCCTACACTGAAGCTTTCTTT. Translating it yields CTSSQAVRGAYTEAFF.

As for this clone: This sample also contains other DNA sequences that code for the same CDR3. The chain couples TRBV2 to TRBJ2-7; D is possibly TRBD1 (6 bases). V shed 4 bases and J shed 0 bases, with 7 bases lying between them. CDR3 length: 13 amino acids. The germline V gene has CDR1 SNHLY and CDR2 FYNNEI. The CDR3 coding sequence is TGTGCCAGCAGTGCAGGGGTCTCCTACGAGCAGTACTTC. It specifies CASSAGVSYEQYF.

This chain uses TRBV7-2 with TRBJ2-2, with a weak D call TRBD1 (6 bases). The V and J ends lost 4 bases and 6 bases respectively, with 9 bases between them. Germline loops: CDR1 SGHTA, CDR2 FQGNSA. This CDR3 has 13 amino acids. The DNA of the CDR3 is TGTGCCAGCAGCTCTCAGGGGCCCGGGGAGCTGTTTTTT. It yields the protein CASSSQGPGELFF.

The genes are TRBV6-1 and TRBJ1-5; a possible D gene is TRBD1 (5 bases). CDR1 is MNHNS and CDR2 is SASEGT in the germline V gene. CDR3 length equals 15 residues. V lost 3 bases, J lost 5 bases, and 14 bases lay in between. The CDR3 sequence: CASSEHRPSDQPQHF. The CDR3 DNA follows: TGTGCCAGCAGTGAGCACAGGCCAAGCGATCAGCCCCAGCATTTT.

This sequence joins TRBV5-1 and TRBJ2-3; TRBD2 matches at 7 bases. From germline, CDR1 is SGHRS and CDR2 YFSETQ. V was pared by 0 bases and J by 1 base, with 5 bases of the junction left unmatched. The CDR3 length is 16 residues. The CDR3 here is CASSLGGSERTDTQYF. The CDR3, as DNA: TGCGCCAGCAGCTTGGGCGGGAGCGAACGCACAGATACGCAGTATTTT.

V usage is TRBV28 and J usage is TRBJ1-5, with 8 bases fitting TRBD1. The germline V gene encodes CDR1 MDHEN and CDR2 SYDVKM. J was trimmed by 4 bases and V by 3 bases; bases with no gene match: 14. CDR3 length: 18 residues. The CDR3 nucleotides are TGTGCCAGCAGTTTCCCCGGCGCAGGGGGCTTGGGAAATCAGCCCCAGCATTTT. This encodes CASSFPGAGGLGNQPQHF.

There are a few counts of this clone. This chain links TRBV7-3 with TRBJ2-2, with 7 bases lining up with TRBD2. Germline V gene data show CDR1 as SGHTA and CDR2 as FQGTGA. This CDR3 region has 16 residues. The J segment lost 2 bases and the V segment lost 5 bases, leaving 8 bases of the junction unmatched. Here the CDR3 reads CASSPQRGKNTGELFF. The DNA for the CDR3 is TGTGCCAGCAGCCCCCAGCGGGGTAAAAACACCGGGGAGCTGTTTTTT.